Sequencing of this T cell receptor beta chain was carried out in a study of control samples from healthy donors and cancer patients. The CDR3 consists of 17 residues. V dropped 0 bases and J dropped 0; count of bases not matched to a gene: 5. CDR1 and CDR2 (germline): MNHEY, SVGEGT. Method: immunoSEQ multiplex PCR; TCRdb's copy keeps in-frame clones and lacks some. This sample has fewer than 300,000 clones; about 80% occur once, and the top ten carry more than 10%. The V call is TRBV6-2 or TRBV6-3, the J call TRBJ1-1, with 9 bases that match TRBD1. This clonotype originated in a woman aged 60 to 75 with lung cancer. Sample: PBMCs. Here the CDR3 reads CASSYSPHRGLNTEAFF. Here the CDR3 DNA reads TGTGCCAGCAGTTACTCACCCCACAGGGGGCTGAACACTGAAGCTTTCTTT.